The 6 T cell receptor beta chains presented below share a single source sample, sequenced in a study of cytomegalovirus exposure and HLA in healthy donors (dated 2017 in TCRdb). The library was prepared using the immunoSEQ multiplex PCR assay. A mixture of 60 forward primers for TCR Vbeta segments and 13 reverse primers for TCR Jbeta segments was used in the multiplex PCR. Here the immuneACCESS table is served through TCRdb, limited to in-frame sequences with V and J called. Missing clones are a known gap in these copies; in checked studies unresolved V genes cover under half, and the rest lacks a known reason. The sample table holds roughly 76,000 clones. 2% to 3% of the sample lies in the top ten. The sample was PBMCs. These receptors were obtained from a female donor in good health and CMV-seropositive.

The CDR3 is CSFDDRVYGYTF. The CDR3 bases are TGCAGCTTCGACGACAGGGTCTATGGCTACACCTTC. V and J are TRBV29-1 and TRBJ1-2, with 7 bases matching TRBD1. The V segment lost 8 bases and the J segment 4 bases; nucleotides outside the gene matches: 7. CDR1 and CDR2 (germline): SQVTM, ANQGSEA. This CDR3 spans 12 amino acids.

The rearrangement uses TRBV28 and TRBJ1-2; D might be TRBD1 (5 bases). The CDR3 totals 13 residues. Germline-derived CDR1 and CDR2 are MDHEN and SYDVKM. The V end was cut by 7 bases, the J end by 2 bases, with 11 bases between. CDR3 protein: CASTAGGNYGYTF. The CDR3 DNA reads as TGTGCCAGCACCGCCGGGGGAAACTATGGCTACACCTTC.

The chain employs TRBV7-9 and TRBJ1-5; 10 nucleotides match TRBD1. J gave up 1 base and V 3 bases, and 6 bases lay outside the gene matches. CDR3 length: 17 residues. Germline CDR1 reads SEHNR; CDR2 reads FQNEAQ (reference sequence). The CDR3 DNA follows: TGTGCCAGCAGCTTTGGGACAGGGGTTTTGAGCAATCAGCCCCAGCATTTT. Amino acid sequence: CASSFGTGVLSNQPQHF.

The CDR3 loop is CASSMEQGWANVLTF. In nucleotides, the CDR3 is TGTGCCAGTAGTATGGAACAGGGTTGGGCCAACGTCCTGACTTTC. The V call is TRBV19, the J call TRBJ2-6; D may be TRBD1 (6 bases). Trimming took off 3 bases at V and 5 bases at J, with 11 bases between the two ends. The germline V gene encodes CDR1 LNHDA and CDR2 SQIVND (reference sequence). The CDR3 totals 15 residues.

This chain connects TRBV10-1 to TRBJ2-7; 8 positions agree with TRBD2. Germline values: CDR1 WNHNN, CDR2 SYGVQD (reference sequence). The trim removed 2 bases at V and 2 bases at J, leaving 8 bases unmatched. The CDR3 covers 16 residues. For the CDR3, the DNA is TGCGCCAGCAGTGAGCCGGGACTAGTGGACGCCTACGAGCAGTACTTC. Translation gives CASSEPGLVDAYEQYF.

The chain has TRBV4-3 and TRBJ1-4, with no clear D. Germline values: CDR1 LGHNA, CDR2 YSLEER. This CDR3 spans 22 amino acids. With 4 bases removed from V and 6 bases from J, the gap between germline ends came to 36 bases. The CDR3: CASSPYIAPEAIEFIVDEKLFF. CDR3 nucleotide sequence: TGCGCCAGCAGCCCATATATTGCTCCGGAGGCGATAGAGTTTATTGTGGATGAAAAACTGTTTTTT.